This entry lists 27 T cell receptor beta chains sequenced from one sample in a study of cytomegalovirus exposure and HLA in healthy donors. PCR employed 60 Vbeta and 13 Jbeta primers. This table comes from immunoSEQ multiplex PCR, and its TCRdb copy is limited to in-frame clones, with some not included. The repertoire table contains about 200,000 clones. The sample consisted of PBMCs. The receptors stem from a woman between 25 and 40 years old in good health and CMV-seropositive.

This chain links TRBV18 with TRBJ2-3, with TRBD2 matching 8 bases. With 3 bases clipped from V and 5 bases from J, the junction kept 7 bases outside the gene matches. The CDR3 is 15 residues long. The germline CDR1 and CDR2 sequences are KGHSH and LQKENI. The CDR3 sequence is CASSPPGLGVDTQYF. The CDR3 DNA is TGTGCCAGCTCACCCCCGGGACTAGGGGTAGATACGCAGTATTTT.

This rearrangement joins TRBV4-1 to TRBJ1-1; 7 nucleotides match TRBD1. This CDR3 comprises 15 residues. V gave up 0 bases and J gave up 1 base; unmatched junction bases: 2. The germline V gene has CDR1 MGHRA and CDR2 YSYEKL. The CDR3 DNA follows: TGCGCCAGCAGCCAAGAACACAGGGGGAACACTGAAGCTTTCTTT. This codes for CASSQEHRGNTEAFF.

With regard to this clone: One junction end does not reproduce the germline sequence, and a read error may be involved. The chain couples TRBV19 to TRBJ2-1; TRBD2 is a possible D gene (6 bases). CDR1 is LNHDA and CDR2 is SQIVND in the germline V gene (reference sequence). This CDR3 has 13 residues. The CDR3 sequence: CASSIKHRDSQIF. DNA of the CDR3: TGTGCCAGTAGTATAAAGCACCGGGACTCCCAAATCTTC.

The chain recombines TRBV4-1 with TRBJ1-5; D possibly corresponds to TRBD1 (5 bases). This CDR3 is 13 amino acids long. CDR1 is MGHRA, CDR2 YSYEKL, per germline. V dropped 4 bases and J dropped 7 bases, with 11 bases sitting between them. CDR3 nucleotide sequence: TGCGCCAGCAGCCTCAGGGCAGAACAGCCCCAGCATTTT. This sequence encodes CASSLRAEQPQHF.

The chain carries TRBV6-5 and TRBJ1-5; 7 bases map to TRBD1. From germline, CDR1 is MNHEY and CDR2 SVGAGI. The CDR3 contains 15 residues. Losses at the gene ends were 6 bases for V and 3 bases for J; bases not matched to a gene: 8. This chain's CDR3 is CASRKLQGNNQPQHF. The DNA for the CDR3 is TGTGCCAGCAGAAAATTACAGGGGAACAATCAGCCCCAGCATTTT.

To note about this clone: This is likely a read error, given that the CDR3 carries no conserved phenylalanine or tryptophan at its end. The DNA is omitted, as the CDR3 cannot be located on it reliably, and the CDR3 follows TCRdb's listing. V is TRBV5-8 and J is TRBJ2-3; the table's D gene call, TRBD1, was not cross checked with the DNA. Looked up from germline, CDR1 is SGHTS and CDR2 is YDEGEE. The CDR3 is made up of 8 amino acids, end residues included. CDR3 protein: CASSWGRL.

The rearrangement uses TRBV7-9 and TRBJ2-1; 9 bases align to TRBD2. From germline, CDR1 is SEHNR and CDR2 FQNEAQ (reference sequence). V shed 3 bases, J shed 6 bases, and the junction held 3 bases outside the gene matches. The CDR3 totals 14 residues. CDR3 DNA: TGTGCCAGCAGCTTCGGCGGGAGGGTCAATGAGCAGTTCTTC. This translates into CASSFGGRVNEQFF.

The rearrangement links TRBV27 to TRBJ2-1; TRBD1 agrees at 10 bases. Losses at the gene ends were 2 bases for V and 12 bases for J; bases not matched to a gene: 4. Germline V gene sequence: CDR1 MNHEY, CDR2 SMNVEV (reference sequence). This CDR3 is 13 amino acids long. The CDR3 spells CASSLETGGAQFF. In DNA, the CDR3 is TGTGCCAGCAGTTTAGAGACAGGGGGCGCGCAGTTCTTC.

This chain connects TRBV6-5 to TRBJ1-6, with D possibly TRBD1 on 6 matching bases. This CDR3 region has 16 residues. Trimming left V 0 bases short and J 6 bases short, with 12 bases between. Germline lookup yields CDR1 MNHEY and CDR2 SVGAGI. This CDR3 reads CASSYSNVGANSPLHF. In DNA form, the CDR3 reads TGTGCCAGCAGTTACTCGAATGTGGGGGCTAATTCACCCCTCCACTTT.

The V call is TRBV9, the J call TRBJ2-3; D call uncertain. Trimming shortened V by 1 base and J by 0 bases, and 12 bases separated the two germline ends. Germline CDR1 SGDLS, CDR2 YYNGEE. The CDR3 totals 16 residues. The chain's CDR3 is CASSVFGRYSTDTQYF. The DNA for the CDR3 is TGTGCCAGCAGCGTATTTGGCCGTTATAGCACAGATACGCAGTATTTT.

This rearrangement joins TRBV2 to TRBJ1-5; 7 nucleotides align to TRBD1. CDR3 length equals 13 residues. Trimming at V came to 5 bases and at J to 6 bases, leaving 4 bases not matched to a gene. The V gene's germline CDR1 is SNHLY and CDR2 FYNNEI. CDR3 loop: CASSWRGPQPQHF. The CDR3 DNA is TGTGCCAGCAGTTGGAGGGGGCCTCAGCCCCAGCATTTT.

This chain links TRBV7-9 with TRBJ1-1; 8 bases align to TRBD1. Germline CDR1 and CDR2: SEHNR and FQNEAQ (reference sequence). The CDR3 is made up of 13 amino acids. Germline trimming cut 5 bases from V and 5 bases from J; bases unmatched to any gene: 4. CDR3 residues: CASSARQGTEAFF. The CDR3 DNA sequence: TGTGCCAGCAGCGCCCGACAGGGGACTGAAGCTTTCTTT.

The chain uses TRBV7-9 and TRBJ2-1; TRBD2 aligns across 10 bases. The CDR3 runs to 14 residues. V lost 8 bases and J lost 2; bases outside the gene matches: 3. Per germline, CDR1 SEHNR and CDR2 FQNEAQ (reference sequence). The CDR3 loop is CASGLAGAYNEQFF. CDR3 nucleotides: TGTGCCAGCGGCCTAGCGGGAGCCTACAATGAGCAGTTCTTC. Full variable domain (rest looked up from reference TRBV7-9 and TRBJ2-1): DTGVSQNPRHKITKRGQNVTFRCDPISEHNRLYWYRQTLGQGPEFLTYFQNEAQLEKSRLLSDRFSAERPKGSFSTLEIQRTEQGDSAMYLCASGLAGAYNEQFFGPGTRLTVL.

The chain uses TRBV6-5 and TRBJ1-2, with D maybe TRBD1 (5 bases). Germline assignment: CDR1 MNHEY and CDR2 SVGAGI. Trimming cost V 6 bases and J 2 bases, with 16 bases left between them. The CDR3 sequence is 15 residues long. CDR3 nucleotide sequence: TGTGCCAGCAGCCCGTTGCGGGGGGGAAACTATGGCTACACCTTC. This gives the protein CASSPLRGGNYGYTF.

V is TRBV7-2 and J is TRBJ2-1; 10 nucleotides agree with TRBD2. The CDR3 is 15 amino acids. Germline-derived CDR1 and CDR2 are SGHTA and FQGNSA. V trimming: 5 bases; J trimming: 6 bases; junction bases outside the gene matches: 7. The CDR3, as DNA: TGTGCCAGCAGCCCTGGGGCTAGCGGGAGCAATGAGCAGTTCTTC. It translates to CASSPGASGSNEQFF.

The V call is TRBV19, the J call TRBJ1-4; maybe TRBD1 (6 bases). V lost 3 bases, J lost 7 bases, and 15 bases lay in between. The CDR3 totals 15 residues. CDR1 is LNHDA and CDR2 is SQIVND in the germline V gene (reference sequence). CDR3 region: CASSIIGQGTEKLFF. CDR3 coding DNA: TGTGCCAGTAGTATCATCGGCCAGGGGACTGAAAAACTGTTTTTT.

J is TRBJ2-1 and V is TRBV5-1; tentatively, D is TRBD1 (5 bases). V was shortened by 4 bases and J by 2 bases, with 7 bases between the two germline ends. This CDR3 comprises 13 residues. Germline assignment: CDR1 SGHRS and CDR2 YFSETQ. The CDR3 spells CASSPGTYNEQFF. In DNA, the CDR3 is TGCGCCAGCAGCCCAGGGACCTACAATGAGCAGTTCTTC. Variable domain in full (rest from reference TRBV5-1 and TRBJ2-1): KAGVTQTPRYLIKTRGQQVTLSCSPISGHRSVSWYQQTPGQGLQFLFEYFSETQRNKGNFPGRFSGRQFSNSRSEMNVSTLELGDSALYLCASSPGTYNEQFFGPGTRLTVL.

The chain joins TRBV12-5 to TRBJ2-3; 11 nucleotides align to TRBD2. V trimming: 6 bases; J trimming: 3 bases; junction bases outside the gene matches: 5. CDR1 is LGHNT, CDR2 FRNRAP, per germline. This CDR3 contains 15 residues. The CDR3 sequence: CASGVAGGQTDTQYF. As DNA, the CDR3 is TGTGCTAGTGGGGTAGCGGGGGGGCAGACAGATACGCAGTATTTT.

The gene calls are TRBV18 and TRBJ2-1; 8 bases align to TRBD1. The CDR3 is 18 residues long. Unmatched junction bases numbered 15, after V lost 1 base and J lost 7 bases. Germline V gene sequence: CDR1 KGHSH, CDR2 LQKENI. In DNA, the CDR3 is TGTGCCAGCTCACCACGGCCAGGGGGCTCACCTGGAGGGAATGAGCAGTTCTTC. This gives the protein CASSPRPGGSPGGNEQFF. Looking up the rest from reference TRBV18 and TRBJ2-1 gives the full variable domain: NAGVMQNPRHLVRRRGQEARLRCSPMKGHSHVYWYRQLPEEGLKFMVYLQKENIIDESGMPKERFSAEFPKEGPSILRIQQVVRGDSAAYFCASSPRPGGSPGGNEQFFGPGTRLTVL.

V is TRBV4-1 and J is TRBJ1-2, with D possibly being TRBD1 (6 bases). Looked up from germline, CDR1 is MGHRA and CDR2 is YSYEKL. The CDR3 runs 17 residues. Trimming took off 0 bases at V and 0 bases at J, with 14 bases between the two ends. CDR3 in DNA: TGCGCCAGCAGCCAAGATGAGGGGGGAGGGCCTAACTATGGCTACACCTTC. Protein: CASSQDEGGGPNYGYTF.

V and J are TRBV5-4 and TRBJ1-3; perhaps TRBD1 as D (5 bases). Germline assignment: CDR1 SGHNT and CDR2 YYREEE (reference sequence). Trimming removed 0 bases at V and 2 bases at J, with 15 bases between. The CDR3 sequence is 17 residues long. Here the CDR3 DNA reads TGTGCCAGCAGCTTGGGCGCGGGAAGAGGGGCTGGAAACACCATATATTTT. Its protein is CASSLGAGRGAGNTIYF.

The CDR3 DNA reads as TGTGCCAGCAGGCGAAATAGCGGGGGGGCAGATACGCAGTATTTT. This codes for CASRRNSGGADTQYF. This chain links TRBV7-9 with TRBJ2-3; TRBD2 aligns across 11 bases. Germline values: CDR1 SEHNR, CDR2 FQNEAQ (reference sequence). The CDR3 runs 15 residues. The ends lost 6 bases at V and 4 bases at J; junction bases unmatched: 6. Using reference TRBV7-9 and TRBJ2-3 for the parts outside the CDR3, the full variable domain is DTGVSQNPRHKITKRGQNVTFRCDPISEHNRLYWYRQTLGQGPEFLTYFQNEAQLEKSRLLSDRFSAERPKGSFSTLEIQRTEQGDSAMYLCASRRNSGGADTQYFGPGTRLTVL.

The rearrangement uses TRBV21-1 and TRBJ2-7; TRBD1, as called in the table, went unchecked against the DNA. TRBV21-1 is a pseudogene locus. The CDR3 has 14 amino acids. The CDR3 protein is CASRKMGAGDEQYF. The CDR3 coding sequence is TGTGCCAGCAGGAAGATGGGGGCAGGGGACGAGCAGTACTTC.

The chain joins TRBV7-9 to TRBJ2-3; maybe TRBD2 (5 bases). CDR3 length: 16 amino acids. Between the trimmed V and J ends, which lost 0 bases and 5 bases, there was a span of 15 bases. Per germline, CDR1 SEHNR and CDR2 FQNEAQ (reference sequence). CDR3 sequence reads: CASSLAASKSGDTQYF. CDR3 sequence (DNA): TGTGCCAGCAGCTTAGCGGCTAGCAAATCCGGAGATACGCAGTATTTT.

The chain combines TRBV5-1 with TRBJ1-4; D is unclear. The germline gives CDR1 SGHRS, CDR2 YFSETQ. Trimming shortened V by 3 bases and J by 4 bases, and 10 bases separated the two germline ends. This CDR3 region has 14 residues. CDR3 bases: TGCGCCAGCAGCTCGGGATCGGGTAATGAAAAACTGTTTTTT. Its protein product is CASSSGSGNEKLFF.

J is TRBJ1-6 and V is TRBV7-9, with 11 bases lining up with TRBD1. CDR3 length equals 15 residues. Germline lookup yields CDR1 SEHNR and CDR2 FQNEAQ (reference sequence). V trimming: 6 bases; J trimming: 9 bases; junction bases outside the gene matches: 7. The CDR3, as DNA: TGTGCCAGCAGTCCGGGGACAGGGGGTTCTTCACCCCTCCACTTT. Translated, it gives CASSPGTGGSSPLHF. The full variable domain, completed using reference TRBV7-9 and TRBJ1-6, is DTGVSQNPRHKITKRGQNVTFRCDPISEHNRLYWYRQTLGQGPEFLTYFQNEAQLEKSRLLSDRFSAERPKGSFSTLEIQRTEQGDSAMYLCASSPGTGGSSPLHFGNGTRLTVT.

The V and J genes are TRBV12-5 and TRBJ2-4, with TRBD1 identical over 11 bases. Unmatched junction bases numbered 10, after V lost 1 base and J lost 5 bases. Germline V lookup: CDR1 LGHNT, CDR2 FRNRAP. CDR3 size: 18 residues. As DNA, the CDR3 is TGTGCTAGTGGTTTGGACCTCTTAGGACAGGGGGCTCAAAACATTCAGTACTTC. Its protein is CASGLDLLGQGAQNIQYF. The full variable domain, its missing parts supplied by reference TRBV12-5 and TRBJ2-4, is DARVTQTPRHKVTEMGQEVTMRCQPILGHNTVFWYRQTMMQGLELLAYFRNRAPLDDSGMPKDRFSAEMPDATLATLKIQPSEPRDSAVYFCASGLDLLGQGAQNIQYFGAGTRLSVL.